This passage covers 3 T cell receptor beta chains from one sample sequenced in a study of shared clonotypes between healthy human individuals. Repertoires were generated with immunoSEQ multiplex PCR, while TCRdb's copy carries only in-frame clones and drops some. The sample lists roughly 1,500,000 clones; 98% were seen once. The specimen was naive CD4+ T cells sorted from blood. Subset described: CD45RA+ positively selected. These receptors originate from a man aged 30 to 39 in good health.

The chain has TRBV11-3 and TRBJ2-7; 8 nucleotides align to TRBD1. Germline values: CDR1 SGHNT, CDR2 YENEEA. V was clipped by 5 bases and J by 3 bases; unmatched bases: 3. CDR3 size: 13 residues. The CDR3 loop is CASSTGQVYEQYF. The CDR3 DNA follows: TGTGCCAGCAGCACGGGACAGGTCTACGAGCAGTACTTC.

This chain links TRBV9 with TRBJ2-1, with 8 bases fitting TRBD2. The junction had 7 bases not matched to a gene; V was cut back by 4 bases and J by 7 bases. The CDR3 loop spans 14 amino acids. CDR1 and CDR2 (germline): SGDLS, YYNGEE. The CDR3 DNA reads TGTGCCAGCAGCCCCCTGGGACTAGGGAATGAGCAGTTCTTC. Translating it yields CASSPLGLGNEQFF. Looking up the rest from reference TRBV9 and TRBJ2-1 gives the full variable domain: DSGVTQTPKHLITATGQRVTLRCSPRSGDLSVYWYQQSLDQGLQFLIQYYNGEERAKGNILERFSAQQFPDLHSELNLSSLELGDSALYFCASSPLGLGNEQFFGPGTRLTVL.

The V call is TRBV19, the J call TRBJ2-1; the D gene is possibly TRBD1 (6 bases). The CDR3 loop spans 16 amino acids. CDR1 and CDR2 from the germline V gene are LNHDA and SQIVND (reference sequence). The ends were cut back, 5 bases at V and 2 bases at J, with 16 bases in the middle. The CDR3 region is CASSPRGSMAYNEQFF. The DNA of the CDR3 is TGTGCCAGTAGTCCTAGGGGGTCTATGGCCTACAATGAGCAGTTCTTC.